Below are 20 T cell receptor beta chains sequenced from a single sample in a study of shared clonotypes between healthy human individuals. This table comes from immunoSEQ multiplex PCR, and its TCRdb copy is limited to in-frame clones, with some not included. The sample records just over 2,000,000 clones, about 94% being singletons. Naive CD8 cells, CD45RO-negative and positively selected for CCR7, excluded terminally differentiated effector memory CD45RA+ cells. The sequenced sample was naive CD8+ T cells sorted from blood. Every receptor here comes from a man between 18 and 29 years old in good health.

This chain connects TRBV6-5 to TRBJ2-7; the match to TRBD2 covers 9 bases. Germline trimming cut 6 bases from V and 2 bases from J; bases unmatched to any gene: 5. The CDR3 is made up of 14 amino acids. Germline loops: CDR1 MNHEY, CDR2 SVGAGI. The CDR3 protein is CASRGTSRPYEQYF. CDR3 sequence (DNA): TGTGCCAGCAGGGGGACTAGCAGACCCTACGAGCAGTACTTC.

The rearrangement joins TRBV28 to TRBJ2-5; perhaps TRBD1 as D (7 bases). Germline CDR1 is MDHEN and CDR2 is SYDVKM. The CDR3 spans 14 residues. Trimming left V 2 bases short and J 5 bases short, with 12 bases between. CDR3 residues: CASSLPPGGETQYF. CDR3 DNA: TGTGCCAGCAGTTTACCGCCAGGGGGGGAGACCCAGTACTTC.

The chain joins TRBV15 to TRBJ2-7, with 12 bases aligning to TRBD2. The CDR3 loop spans 16 amino acids. The trim removed 5 bases at V and 0 bases at J, leaving 5 bases unmatched. CDR1 LNHNV and CDR2 YYDKDF come from the germline V gene (reference sequence). This chain's CDR3 is CATSSGLAGSSYEQYF. The DNA for the CDR3 is TGTGCCACCAGCTCCGGACTAGCGGGGAGCTCCTACGAGCAGTACTTC.

V is TRBV14 and J is TRBJ2-1, with TRBD2 identical over 9 bases. The V segment lost 0 bases and the J segment 6 bases; nucleotides outside the gene matches: 6. Germline V CDR1 and CDR2: SGHDN, FVKESK. This CDR3 contains 16 residues. The CDR3 coding sequence is TGTGCCAGCAGCCAAGATCTGGGACTAGCTGGCAATGAGCAGTTCTTC. Protein product: CASSQDLGLAGNEQFF.

J is TRBJ2-3 and V is TRBV9; 8 positions match TRBD1. CDR1 is SGDLS and CDR2 is YYNGEE in the germline V gene. The trim removed 0 bases at V and 6 bases at J, leaving 12 bases unmatched. The CDR3 is 17 amino acids. The CDR3 sequence: CASSVELTGDSQDTQYF. In nucleotides, the CDR3 is TGTGCCAGCAGCGTAGAATTGACAGGGGATTCACAGGATACGCAGTATTTT.

The rearrangement joins TRBV7-9 to TRBJ1-2; D gene ambiguous. The CDR3 is 12 residues long. Germline loops: CDR1 SEHNR, CDR2 FQNEAQ (reference sequence). V dropped 4 bases and J dropped 2 bases, with 5 bases sitting between them. This chain's CDR3 is CASSYANYGYTF. DNA for the CDR3: TGTGCCAGCAGCTACGCGAACTATGGCTACACCTTC.

This clone was recorded only once. Other DNA sequences in this specimen translate into the identical CDR3. The V and J genes are TRBV9 and TRBJ2-3, with D maybe TRBD1 (6 bases). Trimming shortened V by 0 bases and J by 2 bases, and 10 bases separated the two germline ends. This CDR3 region has 15 residues. Germline lookup yields CDR1 SGDLS and CDR2 YYNGEE. The CDR3 DNA is TGTGCCAGCAGCGTAGGAGGGGGTCCCACAGATACGCAGTATTTT. Protein: CASSVGGGPTDTQYF.

This clone was detected only once. J is TRBJ1-5 and V is TRBV28; D is uncertain. Germline V gene lookup returns CDR1 MDHEN and CDR2 SYDVKM. V lost 3 bases to trimming and J lost 0 bases, with 6 bases between them. The CDR3 spans 14 residues. In DNA form, the CDR3 reads TGTGCCAGCAGTTTTGATTATAGCAATCAGCCCCAGCATTTT. Encoded protein: CASSFDYSNQPQHF.

The gene calls are TRBV12-5 and TRBJ1-5; D remains ambiguous. Germline assignment: CDR1 LGHNT and CDR2 FRNRAP. This CDR3 is 15 amino acids long. Trimming pared 0 bases from V and 5 bases from J, leaving 11 bases between. The CDR3 nucleotides are TGTGCTAGTGGTTTGGTAAGGGAACCGGATCAGCCCCAGCATTTT. It translates to CASGLVREPDQPQHF. Complete variable domain (other parts from reference TRBV12-5 and TRBJ1-5): DARVTQTPRHKVTEMGQEVTMRCQPILGHNTVFWYRQTMMQGLELLAYFRNRAPLDDSGMPKDRFSAEMPDATLATLKIQPSEPRDSAVYFCASGLVREPDQPQHFGDGTRLSIL.

The chain links TRBV27 to TRBJ1-1; the D is unclear. Germline V CDR1 and CDR2: MNHEY, SMNVEV (reference sequence). The CDR3 consists of 14 residues. Trimming removed 4 bases from V and 6 bases from J, with 15 bases in between. The CDR3: CASSSIGLGSEAFF. In nucleotides, the CDR3 is TGTGCCAGCAGTTCGATCGGACTGGGGTCTGAAGCTTTCTTT.

V usage is TRBV29-1 and J usage is TRBJ2-1; 9 nucleotides align to TRBD2. The CDR3 has 12 amino acids. V trimming: 5 bases; J trimming: 8 bases; junction bases outside the gene matches: 4. Germline-derived CDR1 and CDR2 are SQVTM and ANQGSEA. CDR3 DNA: TGCAGCGTTCGACTAGCGGAATATGAGCAGTTCTTC. As protein: CSVRLAEYEQFF.

This clone was detected once. The V gene is TRBV27, the J gene TRBJ1-1, with 7 nucleotides matching TRBD1. Germline V CDR1 and CDR2: MNHEY, SMNVEV (reference sequence). CDR3 length equals 15 residues. The trim removed 5 bases at V and 4 bases at J, leaving 10 bases unmatched. The CDR3 region is CASSRSGSGGTEAFF. CDR3 sequence (DNA): TGTGCCAGCAGTCGAAGCGGGTCAGGGGGCACTGAAGCTTTCTTT.

A note on this clone: In the same sample, other DNA sequences code for this CDR3. The chain combines TRBV19 with TRBJ1-1, with TRBD1 matching 7 bases. Germline trimming cut 1 base from V and 5 bases from J; bases unmatched to any gene: 1. The CDR3 is 13 residues long. Germline values: CDR1 LNHDA, CDR2 SQIVND (reference sequence). CDR3 nucleotides: TGTGCCAGTAGTATAGGACAGGGAACTGAAGCTTTCTTT. Amino acid sequence: CASSIGQGTEAFF.

The V call is TRBV6-5, the J call TRBJ2-1; possibly TRBD1 for D (5 bases). V lost 8 bases and J lost 4, with 12 bases in between. Per germline, CDR1 MNHEY and CDR2 SVGAGI. CDR3 length equals 13 residues. In DNA, the CDR3 is TGTGCCAGCTCCGTCAGGGCGTACAATGAGCAGTTCTTC. It yields the protein CASSVRAYNEQFF.

This chain joins TRBV6-5 and TRBJ2-7; tentative D call: TRBD2 (5 bases). CDR1 MNHEY and CDR2 SVGAGI come from the germline V gene. Deletions cut 8 bases from V and 1 base from J, with 15 bases between. CDR3 length equals 14 residues. This CDR3 is CASRRTGTSYEQYF. The CDR3 DNA reads as TGTGCCAGCCGACGGACGGGAACGTCCTACGAGCAGTACTTC.

The chain is built from TRBV6-4 and TRBJ1-5, with TRBD1 matching 7 bases. V trimming: 2 bases; J trimming: 4 bases; junction bases outside the gene matches: 11. The CDR3 consists of 17 residues. Germline CDR1 and CDR2: MRHNA and SNTAGT. The CDR3 DNA reads TGTGCCAGCAGTGACCCCGGAACCTTGGGACAGAATCAGCCCCAGCATTTT. Encoded protein: CASSDPGTLGQNQPQHF.

The chain links TRBV10-3 to TRBJ2-7; the match to TRBD2 covers 8 bases. The CDR3 sequence is 13 residues long. The V and J ends lost 10 bases and 1 base, in that order; junction bases with no gene match: 6. Per the germline V gene, CDR1 is ENHRY and CDR2 is SYGVKD. CDR3 DNA sequence: TGTGCCACCGGAGCGGGAGAGTCCTACGAGCAGTACTTC. Encoded protein: CATGAGESYEQYF.

For this clone: A clone one base away is much larger, so this may be a read error. The CDR3 DNA sequence: TGTGCCTGGAGTGTACTGGACTGGGACACTGAAGCTTTCTTT. As protein: CAWSVLDWDTEAFF. The chain employs TRBV30 and TRBJ1-1; D is undetermined. CDR3 length: 14 residues. V gave up 0 bases and J gave up 3 bases, with 11 bases separating them. Germline CDR1 and CDR2: GTSNPN and SVGIG (reference sequence).

The chain carries TRBV29-1 and TRBJ1-2; the D gene is possibly TRBD1 (6 bases). CDR3 length: 13 residues. Germline CDR1 SQVTM, CDR2 ANQGSEA. Trimming took off 7 bases at V and 3 bases at J, with 15 bases between the two ends. The CDR3 coding sequence is TGCAGCGCTATCCGGACAGTGGACTATGGCTACACCTTC. Protein product: CSAIRTVDYGYTF.

The chain carries TRBV28 and TRBJ1-2; D uncertain. The ends were cut back, 5 bases at V and 3 bases at J, with 13 bases in the middle. CDR3 length: 14 residues. Germline V gene lookup returns CDR1 MDHEN and CDR2 SYDVKM. CDR3 in amino acids: CASSDSPRDYGYTF. CDR3 nucleotide sequence: TGTGCCAGCAGTGATTCGCCGAGGGACTATGGCTACACCTTC.